This entry features one T cell receptor (beta chain) sequence. Trimming removed 4 bases from V and 8 bases from J, with 8 bases in between. There are 11 residues in the CDR3. Germline V gene lookup returns CDR1 MNHEY and CDR2 SVGEGT. The entry originates in a study of blood T cell repertoires in COVID-19. Study as a whole: Samples of COVID-19 (acute and convalescent) were obtained from the United States, Italy and Spain. In each case, the material was cDNA or gDNA derived from T cells, B-cell-depleted T cells, or PBMCs.

Profiling relied on immunoSEQ multiplex PCR, and the TCRdb table lists in-frame clones only, not all of them. The profile shows some 150,000 clones, about 83% of them singletons. Participant-reported clinical history was the basis for cohort assignment. The gene calls are TRBV6-2 or TRBV6-3 and TRBJ1-2; D uncertain. The sample was PBMCs or T cells enriched from blood (not recorded which). The sequence came from a woman aged 45-59 years who had been exposed to COVID-19. The CDR3 region is CASSSAGGYTF. The CDR3 DNA sequence: TGTGCCAGCAGTTCGGCCGGGGGCTACACCTTC.